The next 21 T cell receptor beta chains were all read from a single sample in a study of shared clonotypes between healthy human individuals. CD8 cells classed as naive were CD45RO-negative and positively selected for CCR7, excluding terminally differentiated effector memory CD45RA+ cells. Generated by immunoSEQ multiplex PCR, the TCRdb table keeps only in-frame clones and is missing some. Of 550,000 to 750,000 clones in the sample, 92% were seen once. The material sequenced was naive CD8+ T cells sorted from blood. The receptors stem from a man aged 25 to 40 in good health.

The chain links TRBV30 to TRBJ1-2; 10 bases are shared with TRBD1. Germline V lookup: CDR1 GTSNPN, CDR2 SVGIG (reference sequence). The CDR3 has 14 residues. J lost 4 bases, V lost 3 bases, and 5 bases had no gene match. The CDR3 sequence is CAWSPGTGVYGYTF. The CDR3 coding sequence is TGTGCCTGGAGCCCCGGGACAGGGGTCTATGGCTACACCTTC.

This rearrangement joins TRBV9 to TRBJ1-3; a possible D gene is TRBD1 (6 bases). This CDR3 spans 13 amino acids. Germline V gives CDR1 SGDLS, CDR2 YYNGEE. V lost 7 bases, J lost 6 bases, and 14 bases lay in between. The CDR3, as DNA: TGTGCCAGCGGGGACATAATTTTAAACACCATATATTTT. It translates to CASGDIILNTIYF.

The chain combines TRBV11-2 with TRBJ2-3, with TRBD2 identical over 11 bases. CDR3 length equals 17 residues. V gave up 1 base and J gave up 3 bases; unmatched junction bases: 6. The germline CDR1 and CDR2 sequences are SGHAT and FQNNGV. CDR3 residues: CASSLGLAGMLTDTQYF. CDR3 DNA: TGTGCCAGCAGCTTAGGACTAGCGGGAATGTTAACAGATACGCAGTATTTT.

Written as DNA, the CDR3 is TGTGCCAGCAGTGGGTGGGGTAATGAGCAGTTCTTC. Encoded protein: CASSGWGNEQFF. V gene TRBV6-1 combines with J gene TRBJ2-1, with unresolved D. The CDR3 consists of 12 residues. V lost 4 bases, J lost 7 bases, and 8 bases lay in between. Per germline, CDR1 MNHNS and CDR2 SASEGT.

The gene calls are TRBV10-1 and TRBJ2-2; 14 nucleotides line up with TRBD2. The J segment lost 7 bases and the V segment lost 6 bases, leaving 10 bases of the junction unmatched. This CDR3 region has 17 residues. The germline V gene has CDR1 WNHNN and CDR2 SYGVQD (reference sequence). Here the CDR3 reads CASSPTGTSGSFGELFF. CDR3 nucleotide sequence: TGCGCCAGCAGCCCAACAGGGACTAGCGGGAGTTTCGGGGAGCTGTTTTTT.

The chain employs TRBV7-9 and TRBJ2-7; D possibly uses TRBD1 or TRBD2 (5 bases each). V lost 6 bases and J 7 bases, leaving 19 bases between the germline ends. Germline loops: CDR1 SEHNR, CDR2 FQNEAQ (reference sequence). The CDR3 runs to 14 residues. The DNA of the CDR3 is TGTGCCAGCAGTTCCTTAGGGGTCACGGGGGAGCAGTACTTC. Its protein product is CASSSLGVTGEQYF.

The chain is built from TRBV7-6 and TRBJ1-3; D is undetermined. The V gene lost 2 bases and the J gene lost 0 bases, with 14 bases spanning the gap. CDR1 is SGHVS and CDR2 is FNYEAQ in the germline V gene. The CDR3 is 17 residues long. This CDR3 reads CASSLFGVTHSGNTIYF. The CDR3 region has the DNA TGTGCCAGCAGCTTATTCGGGGTGACACACTCTGGAAACACCATATATTTT. Full variable domain (rest looked up from reference TRBV7-6 and TRBJ1-3): GAGVSQSPRYKVTKRGQDVALRCDPISGHVSLYWYRQALGQGPEFLTYFNYEAQQDKSGLPNDRFSAERPEGSISTLTIQRTEQRDSAMYRCASSLFGVTHSGNTIYFGEGSWLTVV.

This chain links TRBV11-2 with TRBJ1-3; a possible D gene is TRBD1 (6 bases). Between the trimmed V and J ends, which lost 0 bases and 5 bases, there was a span of 11 bases. This CDR3 has 15 amino acids. The germline CDR1 and CDR2 sequences are SGHAT and FQNNGV. The DNA of the CDR3 is TGTGCCAGCAGCTTAGAGGGGGCTCTGAGAAACACCATATATTTT. Amino acid sequence: CASSLEGALRNTIYF. Based on the CDR3 plus reference TRBV11-2 and TRBJ1-3, the full variable domain is EAGVAQSPRYKIIEKRQSVAFWCNPISGHATLYWYQQILGQGPKLLIQFQNNGVVDDSQLPKDRFSAERLKGVDSTLKIQPAKLEDSAVYLCASSLEGALRNTIYFGEGSWLTVV.

The chain combines TRBV7-9 with TRBJ1-1; TRBD1 matches 7 bases. This CDR3 has 15 residues. The germline gives CDR1 SEHNR, CDR2 FQNEAQ (reference sequence). Unmatched junction bases numbered 10, after V lost 6 bases and J lost 3 bases. The CDR3 loop is CASSPPGQIYTEAFF. For the CDR3, the DNA is TGTGCCAGCAGTCCGCCGGGACAGATTTACACTGAAGCTTTCTTT.

The rearrangement uses TRBV7-6 and TRBJ2-1; TRBD2 matches at 9 bases. CDR1 SGHVS and CDR2 FNYEAQ come from the germline V gene. CDR3 length: 17 residues. Unmatched junction bases numbered 8, after V lost 0 bases and J lost 5 bases. CDR3 sequence (DNA): TGTGCCAGCAGCTTAGCTAGTCTAGCGGGGCCCCACAATGAGCAGTTCTTC. Translated, it gives CASSLASLAGPHNEQFF.

The gene calls are TRBV11-3 and TRBJ2-2, with a weak D call TRBD2 (6 bases). Between the trimmed V and J ends, which lost 6 bases and 1 base, there was a span of 15 bases. Germline CDR1 and CDR2: SGHNT and YENEEA. The CDR3 is 16 amino acids. The CDR3 coding sequence is TGTGCCAGCAGGGGAGGTACGGGATGGAACACCGGGGAGCTGTTTTTT. Protein product: CASRGGTGWNTGELFF.

The DNA of the CDR3 is TGTGCCAGCAGTGGACAGGCGACACCCTACGTCGAGCAGTACTTC. It encodes CASSGQATPYVEQYF. The chain uses TRBV27 and TRBJ2-7; 7 bases are shared with TRBD1. Germline V gene data show CDR1 as MNHEY and CDR2 as SMNVEV (reference sequence). The CDR3 sequence is 15 residues long. V lost 5 bases, J lost 6 bases, and 13 bases stayed unmatched.

This chain uses TRBV19 with TRBJ2-7, with 7 nucleotides matching TRBD2. The J segment lost 1 base and the V segment lost 3 bases, leaving 3 bases of the junction unmatched. CDR1 LNHDA and CDR2 SQIVND come from the germline V gene (reference sequence). CDR3 length: 14 amino acids. The CDR3 DNA is TGTGCCAGTAGTATTGGACTAGGATCCTACGAGCAGTACTTC. Amino acid sequence: CASSIGLGSYEQYF. The complete variable domain, with remaining parts taken from reference TRBV19 and TRBJ2-7, reads DGGITQSPKYLFRKEGQNVTLSCEQNLNHDAMYWYRQDPGQGLRLIYYSQIVNDFQKGDIAEGYSVSREKKESFPLTVTSAQKNPTAFYLCASSIGLGSYEQYFGPGTRLTVT.

The V call is TRBV5-6, the J call TRBJ2-7, with 10 bases that match TRBD2. The trim removed 0 bases at V and 6 bases at J, leaving 6 bases unmatched. The length of the CDR3 is 15 residues. Germline values: CDR1 SGHDT, CDR2 YYEEEE. In DNA form, the CDR3 reads TGTGCCAGCAGCTTGGGATCTAGCGGGAGTACCGAGCAGTACTTC. This translates into CASSLGSSGSTEQYF.

This clone was picked up one time. Here the CDR3 DNA reads TGTGCCAGCAGCTTATCTGCAGCAACGAACACTGAAGCTTTCTTT. Translated, it gives CASSLSAATNTEAFF. The V gene is TRBV7-3, the J gene TRBJ1-1; D is uncertain. This CDR3 comprises 15 residues. V lost 2 bases and J lost 1, with 11 bases in between. The germline gives CDR1 SGHTA, CDR2 FQGTGA.

This clone was found a few times. The chain employs TRBV19 and TRBJ1-2; 8 bases fit TRBD1. The CDR3 runs to 13 residues. Trimming removed 7 bases from V and 4 bases from J; junction bases left unmatched: 5. Germline V gene lookup returns CDR1 LNHDA and CDR2 SQIVND (reference sequence). The CDR3 is CASTGGSGYGYTF. CDR3 in DNA: TGTGCCAGTACAGGGGGCTCGGGCTATGGCTACACCTTC.

This clone was seen a few times. The chain employs TRBV2 and TRBJ2-1, with TRBD2 matching over 9 bases. The germline gives CDR1 SNHLY, CDR2 FYNNEI. This CDR3 comprises 14 residues. With V trimmed by 7 bases and J by 3 bases, 4 bases remained unmatched. CDR3 sequence (DNA): TGTGCCAGCAAGACTAGCGGAGACTACAATGAGCAGTTCTTC. It specifies CASKTSGDYNEQFF.

The rearrangement links TRBV21-1 to TRBJ2-7; TRBD2, as called in the table, went unchecked against the DNA. TRBV21-1 is described as a pseudogene. The CDR3 extends over 19 amino acids. The CDR3 sequence: CASSNSGQKMGLAPYEQYF. In nucleotides, the CDR3 is TGTGCCAGCAGCAATTCGGGACAGAAAATGGGACTAGCACCCTACGAGCAGTACTTC.

This clone has more than one count but fewer than ten. DNA of the CDR3: TGTGCCAGCAGTGAAAACACCGGGGAGCTGTTTTTT. Its protein is CASSENTGELFF. The V call is TRBV25-1, the J call TRBJ2-2; no firm D call. The V end was cut by 2 bases, the J end by 2 bases, with 0 bases between. The CDR3 has 12 amino acids. Germline V gene sequence: CDR1 MGHDK, CDR2 SYGVNS.

Of note for this clone: Other DNA sequences of this sample code for an identical CDR3. The rearrangement joins TRBV11-2 to TRBJ2-7; D is perhaps TRBD1 (6 bases). There are 12 residues in the CDR3. Germline values: CDR1 SGHAT, CDR2 FQNNGV. V was trimmed by 3 bases and J by 4 bases, leaving 7 bases between them. The CDR3 nucleotides are TGTGCCAGCAGCTTTCAGGGGTACGAGCAGTACTTC. As protein: CASSFQGYEQYF. Supplemented by reference TRBV11-2 and TRBJ2-7, the full variable domain reads EAGVAQSPRYKIIEKRQSVAFWCNPISGHATLYWYQQILGQGPKLLIQFQNNGVVDDSQLPKDRFSAERLKGVDSTLKIQPAKLEDSAVYLCASSFQGYEQYFGPGTRLTVT.

The V gene is TRBV27, the J gene TRBJ2-1, with D maybe TRBD2 (6 bases). The ends were cut back, 2 bases at V and 3 bases at J, with 11 bases in the middle. Germline CDR1 is MNHEY and CDR2 is SMNVEV (reference sequence). The CDR3 has 15 amino acids. The CDR3 is CASSLSGWGYNEQFF. In DNA, the CDR3 is TGTGCCAGCAGTTTAAGCGGGTGGGGCTACAATGAGCAGTTCTTC.